This T cell receptor (beta chain) derives from a study of T cells in Graves' hyperthyroidism and ophthalmopathy. About the study: Initial diagnosis, before any treatment, was when peripheral blood was collected. Overall study results and limits: Researchers found most expanded thyroid clonotypes above 0.001 in blood as well.

Trimming took off 7 bases at V and 8 bases at J, with 19 bases between the two ends. Germline V gives CDR1 SNHLY, CDR2 FYNNEI. This CDR3 is 14 amino acids long. This clonotype has at least ten counts. Antigen unknown. It was RNA transcripts that yielded the amplified TCR beta CDR3 regions. HTBI primers were employed in a first-round RT-PCR of the TCR CDR3. TCRdb reanalysed the multiplex PCR reads using MiXCR and keeps one entry per CDR3 protein. This sample has fewer than 450,000 distinct CDR3 sequences, with roughly 15% found just once. The rearrangement joins TRBV2 to TRBJ2-3; D perhaps matches TRBD2 (6 bases). The sample consisted of blood. The receptor was derived from a woman aged 25 to 39 with Graves' hyperthyroidism that later progressed to Graves' ophthalmopathy. CDR3 loop: CASNRDSPYSTQYF. The CDR3 DNA reads TGTGCCAGCAACCGGGACTCGCCTTATAGTACGCAGTATTTT.